This T cell receptor beta chain was obtained from a study of identical twins. V was shortened by 6 bases and J by 1 base, with 16 bases between the two germline ends. This CDR3 region has 15 residues. MiXCR was run by TCRdb on the 5' RACE reads, yielding one entry per CDR3 protein. The table has under 900,000 distinct CDR3 sequences, 15% to 20% seen once. The donors were all healthy and Caucasian. This same sample was also taken into another study, of T cells expressing NK-cell markers. That source adds: Repertoire data for TCR beta were derived from sorted T cells (CD3+CD56+NKG2C+, CD3+CD56+NKG2C- and CD3+CD56-NKG2C+).

The sequenced sample was PBMCs. The chain is built from TRBV12-3 or TRBV12-4 and TRBJ2-7; D unclear. The TCR sequence derives from a woman aged 18-29 years in good health. The CDR3 bases are TGTGCCAGCAGCGATAGGGTGGTTGCGTCCTACGAGCAGTACTTC. Its translation is CASSDRVVASYEQYF.